A single sample is the source of the 5 T cell receptor beta chains below, sequenced in a study of OX40 agonist ivuxolimab in advanced cancers. Generated by immunoSEQ multiplex PCR, the TCRdb table keeps only in-frame clones and is missing some. The sample shows around 84,000 clones, less than 85% of them seen only once. The sequenced sample was CD4+ or CD8+ T cells sorted from blood, obtained in a trial of the OX40 agonist ivuxolimab. These receptors all come from an adult with an advanced solid tumor such as melanoma, head and neck, liver or kidney cancer.

V is TRBV5-1 and J is TRBJ2-5, with 8 bases matching TRBD2. Germline trimming cut 4 bases from V and 4 bases from J; bases unmatched to any gene: 9. There are 15 residues in the CDR3. Germline CDR1 is SGHRS and CDR2 is YFSETQ. The CDR3 sequence is CASSGGGLEGETQYF. The CDR3 bases are TGCGCCAGCAGCGGAGGGGGACTAGAAGGAGAGACCCAGTACTTC. Variable domain in full (rest from reference TRBV5-1 and TRBJ2-5): KAGVTQTPRYLIKTRGQQVTLSCSPISGHRSVSWYQQTPGQGLQFLFEYFSETQRNKGNFPGRFSGRQFSNSRSEMNVSTLELGDSALYLCASSGGGLEGETQYFGPGTRLLVL.

The genes are TRBV19 and TRBJ2-3; TRBD2 aligns across 10 bases. The CDR3 loop spans 18 amino acids. In germline, CDR1 is LNHDA, CDR2 SQIVND (reference sequence). J gave up 2 bases and V 9 bases, and 17 bases lay outside the gene matches. CDR3 sequence (DNA): TGTGCCAGGACCATAAGGCCCGTAGCGGGGGGCCTCACAGATACGCAGTATTTT. It specifies CARTIRPVAGGLTDTQYF.

This chain uses TRBV7-9 with TRBJ1-1; D is unclear. There are 15 residues in the CDR3. V lost 5 bases and J lost 2, with 15 bases in between. Per the germline V gene, CDR1 is SEHNR and CDR2 is FQNEAQ (reference sequence). The chain's CDR3 is CASSPLGGGNTEAFF. CDR3 coding DNA: TGTGCCAGCAGCCCCTTAGGAGGAGGAAACACTGAAGCTTTCTTT.

This chain links TRBV27 with TRBJ2-1; a possible D gene is TRBD1 (6 bases). The V gene's germline CDR1 is MNHEY and CDR2 SMNVEV (reference sequence). V was clipped by 6 bases and J by 7 bases, with 16 bases between them. This CDR3 spans 14 amino acids. CDR3 amino acids: CASRIPGHFNEQFF. DNA of the CDR3: TGTGCCAGCAGGATTCCGGGACATTTTAATGAGCAGTTCTTC.

This clone was counted between two and nine times. The V and J genes are TRBV6-5 and TRBJ2-1; 10 bases match TRBD1. J gave up 4 bases and V 4 bases, and 7 bases lay outside the gene matches. There are 16 residues in the CDR3. Looked up from germline, CDR1 is MNHEY and CDR2 is SVGAGI. The CDR3 loop reads CASSSSGTGAYNEQFF. The CDR3 nucleotides are TGTGCCAGCAGTTCGTCCGGGACAGGGGCTTACAATGAGCAGTTCTTC.